These 31 T cell receptor beta chains share one sample of origin, sequenced in a study. In TCRdb, the reads were re-called with MiXCR into one record per CDR3 protein. The sample has around 15,000 distinct CDR3 sequences, more than 30% seen once. Sequenced material: blood. These receptors were obtained from a human donor.

Many counts were recorded for this clonotype. The J gene is TRBJ1-2, the V gene TRBV20-1; TRBD1 matches at 10 bases. CDR1 is DFQATT, CDR2 SNEGSKA, per germline (reference sequence). This CDR3 contains 15 residues. CDR3 nucleotide sequence: TGCAGCGGGAGAGGGGGGACAGGGGCCGTCTATGGCTACACCTTC. It is translated as CSGRGGTGAVYGYTF.

Concerning this clonotype: Relative to the germline gene, one junction end is altered; a read error may explain this. The chain couples TRBV5-4 to TRBJ2-2; 7 positions agree with TRBD2. The CDR3 is 17 amino acids. Germline V gene sequence: CDR1 SGHNT, CDR2 YYREEE (reference sequence). The CDR3, as DNA: TGTGCTAGCAGCTTGGGGCTAGCGGTAACGAACACCGGGGAGCTGTTTTTT. This translates into CASSLGLAVTNTGELFF.

Remarks on this clonotype: This could be a read error, since a much larger clone is one nucleotide away. The V gene is TRBV4-2, the J gene TRBJ2-3; 14 nucleotides match TRBD2. Germline V CDR1 and CDR2: LGHNA, YNFKEQ. This CDR3 is built from 16 residues. This chain's CDR3 is CVSSPGLAGAADTQYF. CDR3 coding DNA: TGTGTCAGCAGCCCGGGACTAGCGGGAGCTGCAGATACGCAGTATTTT.

J is TRBJ2-3 and V is TRBV4-3; D is uncertain. The CDR3 sequence is 14 residues long. Trimming stripped 2 bases from V and 3 bases from J, with 9 bases between. CDR1 and CDR2 (germline): LGHNA, YSLEER. In DNA form, the CDR3 reads TGCGCCAGCAGCCAAACATCCGGGACAGATACGCAGTATTTT. As protein: CASSQTSGTDTQYF.

Ten or more counts support this clonotype. The chain carries TRBV4-3 and TRBJ2-1, with TRBD2 identical over 9 bases. V dropped 0 bases and J dropped 4; count of bases not matched to a gene: 4. The CDR3 runs 16 residues. In germline, CDR1 is LGHNA, CDR2 YSLEER. In DNA form, the CDR3 reads TGCGCCAGCAGCCAAGAAATGGGACTAGCATACAATGAGCAGTTCTTC. Its translation is CASSQEMGLAYNEQFF.

The V gene is TRBV18, the J gene TRBJ1-2; no clear D. The length of the CDR3 is 13 residues. V gave up 1 base and J gave up 3 bases, with 6 bases separating them. Germline V gives CDR1 KGHSH, CDR2 LQKENI. DNA of the CDR3: TGTGCCAGCTCACCACAAACCGACTATGGCTACACCTTC. Translation gives CASSPQTDYGYTF.

The gene calls are TRBV7-8 and TRBJ1-1; 9 nucleotides match TRBD1. The CDR3 is made up of 17 amino acids. Germline V gene sequence: CDR1 SGHVS, CDR2 FQNEAQ. V was pared by 5 bases and J by 4 bases, with 14 bases of the junction left unmatched. The CDR3 DNA sequence: TGTGCCAGCAGCCTATCGCCGGGACAGGGAATTGCCACTGAAGCTTTCTTT. Its protein is CASSLSPGQGIATEAFF. The complete variable domain, with remaining parts taken from reference TRBV7-8 and TRBJ1-1, reads GAGVSQSPRYKVAKRGQDVALRCDPISGHVSLFWYQQALGQGPEFLTYFQNEAQLDKSGLPSDRFFAERPEGSVSTLKIQRTQQEDSAVYLCASSLSPGQGIATEAFFGQGTRLTVV.

V gene TRBV29-1 combines with J gene TRBJ2-7, with unresolved D. Per the germline V gene, CDR1 is SQVTM and CDR2 is ANQGSEA. V was clipped by 8 bases and J by 3 bases, with 17 bases between them. The CDR3 has 13 residues. Here the CDR3 reads CSSFGRSRYEQYF. CDR3 DNA: TGCAGCAGTTTCGGACGTTCCCGCTACGAGCAGTACTTC.

This clonotype qualifies as medium-sized. The V gene is TRBV29-1, the J gene TRBJ2-3; 11 bases map to TRBD2. The V gene end was trimmed by 6 bases and the J gene end by 5 bases; junction bases not matched to a gene: 10. CDR3 length: 15 amino acids. CDR1 and CDR2 from the germline V gene are SQVTM and ANQGSEA. CDR3: CSVMGLAVRGDTQYF. The CDR3 coding sequence is TGCAGCGTGATGGGACTAGCGGTTCGGGGAGATACGCAGTATTTT.

Concerning this clonotype itself: Sequence at one end of the junction differs from germline and may be a read error. The chain carries TRBV4-3 and TRBJ2-5; either TRBD1 or TRBD2 may fit D (5 bases each). The length of the CDR3 is 11 residues. The germline CDR1 and CDR2 sequences are LGHNA and YSLEER. The CDR3 region is CASSRGETRYF. The CDR3 region has the DNA TGCGCCAGCAGCCGAGGGGAGACCCGGTACTTC.

This clonotype came up a few times. CDR3 loop: CASSDQNSNQPQHF. In DNA form, the CDR3 reads TGTGCCAGCAGTGACCAGAACAGCAATCAGCCCCAGCATTTT. J is TRBJ1-5 and V is TRBV6-1; D is uncertain. This CDR3 is built from 14 residues. In germline, CDR1 is MNHNS, CDR2 SASEGT. The V end lost 3 bases, the J end lost 1 base, and 7 bases lay between the germline ends.

Note on this clonotype: The limits of the CDR3 on the DNA are not certain, so only TCRdb's listed CDR3 is given. This chain connects TRBV28 to TRBJ2-7; no DNA check was done on the table's D call, TRBD1. The CDR3 comprises 24 residues, both ends counted. CDR1 and CDR2 from the germline V gene are MDHEN and SYDVKM. CDR3: CASSIYLCSVDGVADGRTSYEQYF.

This clonotype is labeled medium-sized. V gene TRBV4-2 combines with J gene TRBJ1-5; D might be TRBD1 (6 bases). Per germline, CDR1 LGHNA and CDR2 YNFKEQ. V gave up 1 base and J gave up 6 bases, with 13 bases separating them. This CDR3 has 15 amino acids. CDR3 sequence: CASSQATQGVQPQHF. CDR3 nucleotide sequence: TGTGCCAGCAGCCAAGCGACACAGGGTGTTCAGCCCCAGCATTTT.

This clonotype has more than one count but fewer than ten. The V and J genes are TRBV4-3 and TRBJ1-4, with 7 positions matching TRBD1. Germline V gives CDR1 LGHNA, CDR2 YSLEER. The V and J ends lost 0 bases and 2 bases, in that order; junction bases with no gene match: 0. The CDR3 is made up of 15 amino acids. The CDR3, as DNA: TGCGCCAGCAGCCAAGACAGGGGGACTAATGAAAAACTGTTTTTT. This translates into CASSQDRGTNEKLFF.

This clonotype was recorded at least ten times. The J gene is TRBJ1-2, the V gene TRBV29-1, with TRBD1 matching 7 bases. The CDR3 is made up of 14 amino acids. V shed 1 base and J 2 bases; nucleotides not matched to a gene: 4. The germline CDR1 and CDR2 sequences are SQVTM and ANQGSEA. The CDR3 is CSVEGGQINYGYTF. CDR3 coding DNA: TGCAGCGTTGAAGGGGGACAGATCAACTATGGCTACACCTTC.

A note on this clonotype: Being one base from a much bigger clone, this may be a read error. The chain recombines TRBV30 with TRBJ1-5; D gene uncertain. V lost 6 bases, J lost 6 bases, and 15 bases lay in between. CDR3 length: 13 amino acids. Germline CDR1 GTSNPN, CDR2 SVGIG (reference sequence). The CDR3 nucleotides are TGTGCCTGCCAGGACGCCCTCATTCAGCCCCAGCATTTT. This codes for CACQDALIQPQHF.

As regards this clonotype: A much larger clone lies a single base off, so this may be a read error. The chain recombines TRBV4-3 with TRBJ2-1, with TRBD2 as a possible D gene (6 bases). Germline V gene lookup returns CDR1 LGHNA and CDR2 YSLEER. The CDR3 has 18 amino acids. V was shortened by 1 base and J by 2 bases, with 18 bases between the two germline ends. In DNA form, the CDR3 reads TGCGCCAGCAGCCAAGCGACCCTGGGGGGTCCCCCCTACAATGAGCAGTTCTTC. This gives the protein CASSQATLGGPPYNEQFF.

By frequency in the sample, this clonotype is medium-sized (0.01 to 0.1%). The rearrangement joins TRBV29-1 to TRBJ2-1; no clear D gene. V lost 8 bases and J lost 7, with 18 bases in between. Germline-derived CDR1 and CDR2 are SQVTM and ANQGSEA. This CDR3 has 13 amino acids. CDR3 sequence: CSPKSAYSNEQFF. CDR3 nucleotides: TGCAGCCCCAAGAGTGCATACTCGAATGAGCAGTTCTTC.

In this sample, this clonotype turned up many times. This chain uses TRBV14 with TRBJ1-1, with a possible D match to TRBD1 (5 bases). V was trimmed by 0 bases and J by 4 bases, leaving 9 bases between them. The CDR3 is made up of 14 amino acids. Germline V CDR1 and CDR2: SGHDN, FVKESK. CDR3 in amino acids: CASSQDLGGTEAFF. The CDR3 nucleotides read TGTGCCAGCAGCCAAGATCTGGGGGGCACTGAAGCTTTCTTT.

This clonotype was counted between two and nine times. The chain is built from TRBV4-2 and TRBJ2-3; a weak D match, TRBD2 (7 bases). The V end was cut by 0 bases, the J end by 2 bases, with 15 bases between. The CDR3 is 17 residues long. CDR1 LGHNA and CDR2 YNFKEQ come from the germline V gene. DNA of the CDR3: TGTGCCAGCAGCCAAGATGGAGGCGGGGGACACACAGATACGCAGTATTTT. As protein: CASSQDGGGGHTDTQYF.

This clonotype has at least ten counts. This rearrangement joins TRBV4-3 to TRBJ1-2; 10 nucleotides match TRBD1. V was pared by 4 bases and J by 5 bases, with 10 bases of the junction left unmatched. The CDR3 consists of 16 residues. Germline V gene data show CDR1 as LGHNA and CDR2 as YSLEER. Here the CDR3 DNA reads TGCGCCAGCAGCCGAGATCGACAGGGGGCCTATTATGGCTACACCTTC. It yields the protein CASSRDRQGAYYGYTF.

This clonotype is labeled medium-sized. The J gene is TRBJ2-1, the V gene TRBV4-3, with D tentatively TRBD2 (5 bases). The ends were cut back, 3 bases at V and 7 bases at J, with 13 bases in the middle. This CDR3 has 14 residues. CDR1 and CDR2 from the germline V gene are LGHNA and YSLEER. In DNA form, the CDR3 reads TGCGCCAGCAGCCAGGGTAGCGTCGGGAATGAGCAGTTCTTC. It codes for CASSQGSVGNEQFF.

This clonotype was detected ten times or more. The chain carries TRBV4-3 and TRBJ2-3; 14 bases are a match to TRBD2. V was pared by 1 base and J by 8 bases, with 5 bases of the junction left unmatched. The CDR3 extends over 16 amino acids. The germline V gene has CDR1 LGHNA and CDR2 YSLEER. CDR3 in DNA: TGCGCCAGCAGCCAAGGACTAGCGGGAGGGCCAGGTACGCAGTATTTT. The encoded protein is CASSQGLAGGPGTQYF.

This clonotype was picked up many times. The rearrangement joins TRBV30 to TRBJ2-1; D might be TRBD2 (7 bases). V lost 5 bases and J 3 bases, leaving 14 bases between the germline ends. There are 14 residues in the CDR3. Germline CDR1 GTSNPN, CDR2 SVGIG (reference sequence). The CDR3, as DNA: TGTGCCTGGGGAGGACTAGGGGGCTACAATGAGCAGTTCTTC. Encoded protein: CAWGGLGGYNEQFF.

This clonotype was seen at least ten times. The J gene is TRBJ1-1, the V gene TRBV7-8; the D gene is possibly TRBD1 (6 bases). Trimming left V 4 bases short and J 4 bases short, with 13 bases between. The V gene's germline CDR1 is SGHVS and CDR2 FQNEAQ. The CDR3 runs to 14 residues. DNA for the CDR3: TGTGCCAGCAGCTCCCTGACAGGTTCCACTGAAGCTTTCTTT. This sequence encodes CASSSLTGSTEAFF.

J is TRBJ1-1 and V is TRBV30; D unclear. V lost 5 bases and J lost 3, with 7 bases in between. This CDR3 is built from 11 residues. Germline V lookup: CDR1 GTSNPN, CDR2 SVGIG (reference sequence). The CDR3 DNA is TGTGCCTGGCGACCGGACACTGAAGCTTTCTTT. Protein product: CAWRPDTEAFF. Filled out from reference TRBV30 and TRBJ1-1, the complete variable domain reads SQTIHQWPATLVQPVGSPLSLECTVEGTSNPNLYWYRQAAGRGLQLLFYSVGIGQISSEVPQNLSASRPQDRQFILSSKKLLLSDSGFYLCAWRPDTEAFFGQGTRLTVV.

By share, this clonotype counts as medium-sized. CDR3 amino acids: CASSRPSGTGNGNEQFF. CDR3 DNA: TGTGCCAGCTCACGGCCTTCCGGGACAGGGAACGGCAATGAGCAGTTCTTC. The rearrangement links TRBV18 to TRBJ2-1, with TRBD1 identical over 9 bases. The ends lost 4 bases at V and 6 bases at J; junction bases unmatched: 13. Per germline, CDR1 KGHSH and CDR2 LQKENI. The CDR3 has 17 amino acids. The full variable domain, rest sourced from reference TRBV18 and TRBJ2-1, is NAGVMQNPRHLVRRRGQEARLRCSPMKGHSHVYWYRQLPEEGLKFMVYLQKENIIDESGMPKERFSAEFPKEGPSILRIQQVVRGDSAAYFCASSRPSGTGNGNEQFFGPGTRLTVL.

This clonotype was counted at least ten times. The chain is built from TRBV14 and TRBJ2-1; 7 nucleotides align to TRBD2. V lost 5 bases and J lost 0; bases outside the gene matches: 1. This CDR3 region has 14 residues. Germline V CDR1 and CDR2: SGHDN, FVKESK. CDR3 sequence reads: CASSAGVSYNEQFF. CDR3 bases: TGTGCCAGCAGCGCGGGAGTCTCCTACAATGAGCAGTTCTTC.

The V call is TRBV28, the J call TRBJ2-6; maybe TRBD1 (6 bases). The CDR3 consists of 16 residues. Per the germline V gene, CDR1 is MDHEN and CDR2 is SYDVKM. Trimming removed 2 bases from V and 4 bases from J, with 12 bases in between. CDR3 nucleotides: TGTGCCAGCAGTTTAGTAGGGGGAGTAGGGGCCAACGTCCTGACTTTC. Its protein is CASSLVGGVGANVLTF.

This clonotype is medium-sized. The rearrangement links TRBV4-3 to TRBJ2-6; D is ambiguous. Germline V gene lookup returns CDR1 LGHNA and CDR2 YSLEER. There are 16 residues in the CDR3. Deletions cut 0 bases from V and 2 bases from J, with 8 bases between. CDR3 in amino acids: CASSQDSATGANVLTF. CDR3 DNA sequence: TGCGCCAGCAGCCAAGATTCCGCGACTGGGGCCAACGTCCTGACTTTC.

In its sample, this clonotype was seen many times. V gene TRBV4-3 combines with J gene TRBJ2-1; D unresolved. Between the trimmed V and J ends, which lost 0 bases and 3 bases, there was a span of 3 bases. The CDR3 covers 13 residues. Germline CDR1 LGHNA, CDR2 YSLEER. The CDR3 reads CASSQESYNEQFF. In nucleotides, the CDR3 is TGCGCCAGCAGCCAAGAGAGCTACAATGAGCAGTTCTTC.